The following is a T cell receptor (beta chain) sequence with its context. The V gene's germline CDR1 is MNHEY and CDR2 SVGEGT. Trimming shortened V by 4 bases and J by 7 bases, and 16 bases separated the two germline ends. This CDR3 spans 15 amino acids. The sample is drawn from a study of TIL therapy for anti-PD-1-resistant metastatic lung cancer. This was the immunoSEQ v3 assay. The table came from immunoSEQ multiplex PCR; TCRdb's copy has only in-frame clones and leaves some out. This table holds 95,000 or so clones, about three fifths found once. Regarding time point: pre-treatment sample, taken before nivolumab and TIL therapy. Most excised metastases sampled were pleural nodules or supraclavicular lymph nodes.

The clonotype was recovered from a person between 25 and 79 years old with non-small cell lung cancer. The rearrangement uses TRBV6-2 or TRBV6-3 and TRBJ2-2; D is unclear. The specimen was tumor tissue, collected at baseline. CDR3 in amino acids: CASSFRAFEDGELFF. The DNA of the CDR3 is TGTGCCAGCAGTTTCCGGGCCTTCGAGGACGGGGAGCTGTTTTTT.